Following are 16 T cell receptor beta chains from one sample sequenced in a study of immune evolution from preneoplasia to lung adenocarcinoma. Here immunoSEQ multiplex PCR was the method, and the copy in TCRdb shows in-frame clones only, minus some. The table has around 10,000 clones, 76% seen once. The sample was FFPE normal lung tissue adjacent to the tumor. Source of these receptors: a person in their sixties or seventies with lung adenocarcinoma. Some clones in this sample may be carry-over from other donors' samples.

In DNA form, the CDR3 reads TGTGCCAGCAGTTTACAGGGTGGGGCCAACGTCCTGACTTTC. Its protein is CASSLQGGANVLTF. The rearrangement uses TRBV27 and TRBJ2-6, with D perhaps TRBD1 (5 bases). V lost 2 bases and J 3 bases, leaving 5 bases between the germline ends. Germline values: CDR1 MNHEY, CDR2 SMNVEV (reference sequence). This CDR3 comprises 14 residues.

This sequence joins TRBV7-9 and TRBJ2-2; D is possibly TRBD1 (5 bases). Trimming shortened V by 2 bases and J by 6 bases, and 10 bases separated the two germline ends. The CDR3 runs to 14 residues. Germline V CDR1 and CDR2: SEHNR, FQNEAQ (reference sequence). The CDR3 here is CASSLRGLAGELFF. The CDR3 DNA sequence: TGTGCCAGCAGCTTAAGGGGTTTAGCCGGGGAGCTGTTTTTT.

The CDR3 region has the DNA TGTGCCAGCAGCCTGGGACGGGGGAACACTGAAGCTTTCTTT. Its translation is CASSLGRGNTEAFF. This chain joins TRBV7-6 and TRBJ1-1; tentatively, D is TRBD1 (5 bases). Trimming pared 5 bases from V and 1 base from J, leaving 11 bases between. This CDR3 has 14 residues. Germline values: CDR1 SGHVS, CDR2 FNYEAQ.

The J gene is TRBJ1-2, the V gene TRBV12-5; D is undetermined. Trimming stripped 4 bases from V and 3 bases from J, with 24 bases between. Per the germline V gene, CDR1 is LGHNT and CDR2 is FRNRAP. The CDR3 contains 18 residues. CDR3 protein: CASGSPDGAPSSYYGYTF. The DNA for the CDR3 is TGTGCTAGTGGTTCCCCCGATGGAGCACCTTCCTCTTACTATGGCTACACCTTC.

This clone was recorded once. CDR3 in DNA: TGCGCCAGCAGCTTGGTCACTAGCGGGCCCTCCTACGAGCAGTACTTC. Translated: CASSLVTSGPSYEQYF. V and J are TRBV5-1 and TRBJ2-7, with TRBD2 matching 9 bases. The germline CDR1 and CDR2 sequences are SGHRS and YFSETQ. CDR3 size: 16 residues. J gave up 0 bases and V 0 bases, and 4 bases lay outside the gene matches.

The CDR3 DNA reads TGTGCCAGCAGCTTCACTGCGGGGGGACAAGAGACCCAGTACTTC. This encodes CASSFTAGGQETQYF. The V gene is TRBV5-4, the J gene TRBJ2-5, with TRBD2 matching 8 bases. The CDR3 is 15 residues long. Germline CDR1 is SGHNT and CDR2 is YYREEE (reference sequence). J lost 2 bases, V lost 2 bases, and 5 bases had no gene match.

This chain links TRBV30 with TRBJ1-1, with no clear D. The germline V and J ends were trimmed by 2 bases and 3 bases, with 10 bases remaining between them. From germline, CDR1 is GTSNPN and CDR2 SVGIG (reference sequence). This CDR3 has 13 amino acids. The CDR3 is CAWSYQRHTEAFF. For the CDR3, the DNA is TGTGCCTGGAGTTATCAACGGCACACTGAAGCTTTCTTT.

The chain recombines TRBV30 with TRBJ2-7, with 7 bases aligning to TRBD2. V was pared by 2 bases and J by 1 base, with 17 bases of the junction left unmatched. The CDR3 contains 18 residues. From germline, CDR1 is GTSNPN and CDR2 SVGIG (reference sequence). Written as DNA, the CDR3 is TGTGCCTGGAGTTACCCGTCGTACGGAGCGGGAAGGTCCTACGAGCAGTACTTC. Translating it yields CAWSYPSYGAGRSYEQYF.

The chain employs TRBV5-6 and TRBJ1-1; no reliable D call. From germline, CDR1 is SGHDT and CDR2 YYEEEE. The CDR3 length is 15 residues. V lost 0 bases and J 7 bases, leaving 16 bases between the germline ends. CDR3 amino acids: CASSLEGRVGIEAFF. The CDR3 DNA reads as TGTGCCAGCAGCTTGGAAGGGAGGGTGGGCATTGAAGCTTTCTTT. The complete variable domain, with remaining parts taken from reference TRBV5-6 and TRBJ1-1, reads DAGVTQSPTHLIKTRGQQVTLRCSPKSGHDTVSWYQQALGQGPQFIFQYYEEEERQRGNFPDRFSGHQFPNYSSELNVNALLLGDSALYLCASSLEGRVGIEAFFGQGTRLTVV.

The chain links TRBV11-3 to TRBJ2-5; maybe TRBD1 (5 bases). Trimming cost V 3 bases and J 5 bases, with 10 bases left between them. CDR1 and CDR2 (germline): SGHNT, YENEEA. The CDR3 runs to 13 residues. The CDR3 region has the DNA TGTGCCAGCAGCTTTGGTGCAGGGGAGACCCAGTACTTC. Protein product: CASSFGAGETQYF.

This rearrangement joins TRBV11-2 to TRBJ2-5; 7 nucleotides line up with TRBD1. With V trimmed by 1 base and J by 2 bases, 1 base remained unmatched. The germline V gene has CDR1 SGHAT and CDR2 FQNNGV. This CDR3 has 14 residues. In DNA, the CDR3 is TGTGCCAGCAGCTTAGGCAGGGGGCAAGAGACCCAGTACTTC. Translation: CASSLGRGQETQYF.

V gene TRBV9 combines with J gene TRBJ1-4; D is ambiguous. The ends were cut back, 3 bases at V and 7 bases at J, with 13 bases in the middle. The germline V gene encodes CDR1 SGDLS and CDR2 YYNGEE. The CDR3 covers 14 residues. The CDR3 reads CASSATTYGEKLFF. In DNA, the CDR3 is TGTGCCAGCAGCGCGACAACCTATGGTGAAAAACTGTTTTTT.

The rearrangement uses TRBV27 and TRBJ1-5, with D tentatively TRBD1 (6 bases). The germline CDR1 and CDR2 sequences are MNHEY and SMNVEV (reference sequence). V lost 6 bases and J lost 2, with 14 bases in between. This CDR3 contains 15 residues. In DNA form, the CDR3 reads TGTGCCAGCAGACCTCGGGGGGCCGGCAATCAGCCCCAGCATTTT. This sequence encodes CASRPRGAGNQPQHF.

This chain links TRBV28 with TRBJ2-1; 8 nucleotides match TRBD1. The V segment lost 5 bases and the J segment 7 bases; nucleotides outside the gene matches: 13. The V gene's germline CDR1 is MDHEN and CDR2 SYDVKM. This CDR3 is built from 16 residues. CDR3 bases: TGTGCCAGCAGTATATATCCCGGGACAGGAAAAAATGAGCAGTTCTTC. Its protein product is CASSIYPGTGKNEQFF. Based on the CDR3 plus reference TRBV28 and TRBJ2-1, the full variable domain is DVKVTQSSRYLVKRTGEKVFLECVQDMDHENMFWYRQDPGLGLRLIYFSYDVKMKEKGDIPEGYSVSREKKERFSLILESASTNQTSMYLCASSIYPGTGKNEQFFGPGTRLTVL.

The gene calls are TRBV4-1 and TRBJ2-2, with 8 bases fitting TRBD2. CDR1 MGHRA and CDR2 YSYEKL come from the germline V gene. The CDR3 spans 17 residues. Trimming took 0 bases from V and 4 from J; bases not matched to a gene: 7. CDR3: CASSQEASGGSTGELFF. The CDR3 nucleotides read TGCGCCAGCAGCCAAGAGGCAAGCGGGGGTAGCACCGGGGAGCTGTTTTTT.

This clone was seen a handful of times. The chain joins TRBV19 to TRBJ2-1; D is undetermined. Germline CDR1 LNHDA, CDR2 SQIVND (reference sequence). The CDR3 is 13 residues long. With 6 bases removed from V and 8 bases from J, the gap between germline ends came to 14 bases. CDR3 DNA: TGTGCCAGTAGCCCCCGCCCGGCCCATGAGCAGTTCTTC. It encodes CASSPRPAHEQFF.